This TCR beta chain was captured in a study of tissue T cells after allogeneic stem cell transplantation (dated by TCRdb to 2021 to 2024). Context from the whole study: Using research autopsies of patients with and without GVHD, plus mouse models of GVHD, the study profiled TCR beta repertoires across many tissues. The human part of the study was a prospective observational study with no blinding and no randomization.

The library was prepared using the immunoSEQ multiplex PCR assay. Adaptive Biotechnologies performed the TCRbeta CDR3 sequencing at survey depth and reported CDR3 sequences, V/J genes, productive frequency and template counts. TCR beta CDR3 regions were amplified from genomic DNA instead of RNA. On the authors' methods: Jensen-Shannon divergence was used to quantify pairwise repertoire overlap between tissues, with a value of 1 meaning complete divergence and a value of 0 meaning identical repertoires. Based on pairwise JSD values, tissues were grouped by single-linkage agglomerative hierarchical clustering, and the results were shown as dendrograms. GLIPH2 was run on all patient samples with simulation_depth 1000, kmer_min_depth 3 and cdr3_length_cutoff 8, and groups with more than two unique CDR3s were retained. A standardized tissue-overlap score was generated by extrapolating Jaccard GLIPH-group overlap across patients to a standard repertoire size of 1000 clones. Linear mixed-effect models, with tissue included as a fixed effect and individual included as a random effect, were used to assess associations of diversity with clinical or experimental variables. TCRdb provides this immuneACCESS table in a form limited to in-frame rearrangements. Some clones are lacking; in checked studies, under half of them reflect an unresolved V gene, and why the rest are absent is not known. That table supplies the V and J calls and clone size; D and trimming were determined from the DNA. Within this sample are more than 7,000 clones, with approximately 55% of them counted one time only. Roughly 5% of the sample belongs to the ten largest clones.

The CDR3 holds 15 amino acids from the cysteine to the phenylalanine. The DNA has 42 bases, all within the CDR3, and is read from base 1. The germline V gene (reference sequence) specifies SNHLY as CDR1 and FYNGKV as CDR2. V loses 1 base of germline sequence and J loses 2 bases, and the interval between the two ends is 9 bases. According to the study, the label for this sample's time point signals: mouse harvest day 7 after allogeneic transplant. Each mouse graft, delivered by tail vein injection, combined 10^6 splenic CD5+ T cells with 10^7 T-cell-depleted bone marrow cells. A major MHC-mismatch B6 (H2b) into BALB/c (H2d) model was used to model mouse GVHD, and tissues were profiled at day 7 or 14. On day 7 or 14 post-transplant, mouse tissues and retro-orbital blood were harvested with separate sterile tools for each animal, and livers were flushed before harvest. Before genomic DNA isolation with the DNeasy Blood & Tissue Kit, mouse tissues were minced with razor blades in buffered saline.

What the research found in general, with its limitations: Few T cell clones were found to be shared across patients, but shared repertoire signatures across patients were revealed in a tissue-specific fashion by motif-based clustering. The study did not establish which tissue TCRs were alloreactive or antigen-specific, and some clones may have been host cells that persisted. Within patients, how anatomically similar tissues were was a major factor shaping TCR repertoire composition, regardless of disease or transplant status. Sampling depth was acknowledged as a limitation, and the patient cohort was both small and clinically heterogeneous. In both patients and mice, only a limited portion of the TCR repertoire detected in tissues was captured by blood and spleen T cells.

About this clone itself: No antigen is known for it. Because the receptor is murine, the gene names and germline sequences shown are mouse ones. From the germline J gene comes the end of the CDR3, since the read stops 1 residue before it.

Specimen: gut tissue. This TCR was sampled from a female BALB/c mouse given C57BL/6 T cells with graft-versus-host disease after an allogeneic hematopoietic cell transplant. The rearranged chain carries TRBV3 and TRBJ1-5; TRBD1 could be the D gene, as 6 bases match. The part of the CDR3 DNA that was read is TGTGCCAGCAGCTTAGAGGGGGGCTACAACCAGGCTCCGCTT. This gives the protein CASSLEGGYNQAPL. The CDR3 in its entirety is CASSLEGGYNQAPLF. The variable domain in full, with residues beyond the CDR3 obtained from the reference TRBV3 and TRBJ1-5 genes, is GPKVLQIPSHQIIDMGQMVTLNCDPVSNHLYFYWYKQILGQQMEFLVNFYNGKVMEKSKLFKDQFSVERPDGSYFTLKIQPTALEDSAVYFCASSLEGGYNQAPLFGEGTRLSVL.